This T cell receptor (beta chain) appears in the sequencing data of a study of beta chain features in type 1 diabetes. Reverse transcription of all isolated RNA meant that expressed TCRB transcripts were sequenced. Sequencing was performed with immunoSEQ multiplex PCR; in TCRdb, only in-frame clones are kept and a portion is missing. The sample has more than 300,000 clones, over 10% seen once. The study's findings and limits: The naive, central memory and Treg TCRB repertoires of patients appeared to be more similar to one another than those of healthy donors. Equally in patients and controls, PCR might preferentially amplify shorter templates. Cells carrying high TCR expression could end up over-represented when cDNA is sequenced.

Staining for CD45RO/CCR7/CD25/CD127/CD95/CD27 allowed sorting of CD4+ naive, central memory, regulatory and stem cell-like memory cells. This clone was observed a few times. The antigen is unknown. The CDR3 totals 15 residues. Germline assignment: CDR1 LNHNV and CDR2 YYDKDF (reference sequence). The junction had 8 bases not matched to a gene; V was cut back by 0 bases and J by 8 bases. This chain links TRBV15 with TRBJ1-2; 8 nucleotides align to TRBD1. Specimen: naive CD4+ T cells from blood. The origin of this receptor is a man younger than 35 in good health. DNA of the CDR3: TGTGCCACCAGCAGAGATCTATCCGGGACAGGAGGCTACACCTTC. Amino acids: CATSRDLSGTGGYTF.